One and the same sample provided the 27 T cell receptor beta chains below, sequenced in a study of T cell repertoires in cytomegalovirus infection. TCRdb independently ran MiXCR on the reads; one entry per CDR3 protein. Counted here are around 350,000 distinct CDR3 sequences, approximately 18% occurring once; the ten biggest clones make up 7.5% to 9.5%. Sequencing used PBMCs. These receptors came from a human donor in good health (CMV status not recorded). Some clones in this sample may be carry-over from other donors' samples.

The chain links TRBV25-1 to TRBJ1-4; TRBD1 matches at 7 bases. V shed 2 bases, J shed 4 bases, and the junction held 4 bases outside the gene matches. This CDR3 has 15 residues. Germline V CDR1 and CDR2: MGHDK, SYGVNS. The CDR3 DNA follows: TGTGCCAGCAGTGAACCCGGGACAGATAATGAAAAACTGTTTTTT. It specifies CASSEPGTDNEKLFF.

This clonotype occurred many times. The chain employs TRBV7-2 and TRBJ1-3; 7 positions agree with TRBD1. This CDR3 comprises 16 residues. Germline CDR1 is SGHTA and CDR2 is FQGNSA. V shed 1 base, J shed 4 bases, and the junction held 7 bases outside the gene matches. In nucleotides, the CDR3 is TGTGCCAGCAGCTTAGATCCCAGGGGGTCGGGAAACACCATATATTTT. Translation gives CASSLDPRGSGNTIYF.

The chain couples TRBV6-5 to TRBJ2-6, with no clear D. The CDR3 sequence is 14 residues long. The germline V gene encodes CDR1 MNHEY and CDR2 SVGAGI. V shed 5 bases and J shed 4 bases, with 9 bases lying between them. CDR3 in DNA: TGTGCCAGCAGTGGGATGGGGGGGGCCAACGTCCTGACTTTC. Translated: CASSGMGGANVLTF.

This clonotype was found many times. This chain's CDR3 is CASSLDTETGGNEQFF. DNA of the CDR3: TGTGCCAGCAGCTTAGATACGGAGACAGGGGGAAATGAGCAGTTCTTC. V gene TRBV7-2 combines with J gene TRBJ2-1; TRBD1 aligns across 9 bases. The CDR3 has 16 residues. The germline gives CDR1 SGHTA, CDR2 FQGNSA. Trimming removed 1 base from V and 7 bases from J; junction bases left unmatched: 8.

This clonotype was counted ten times or more. This rearrangement joins TRBV14 to TRBJ2-1; D unclear. CDR3 length equals 17 residues. V lost 3 bases and J 1 base, leaving 16 bases between the germline ends. Germline V gives CDR1 SGHDN, CDR2 FVKESK. The CDR3 sequence is CASSQDPLAVSYNEQFF. CDR3 in DNA: TGTGCCAGCAGCCAGGACCCCCTGGCGGTATCCTACAATGAGCAGTTCTTC.

This clonotype was found many times. The rearrangement uses TRBV7-2 and TRBJ2-1, with 10 bases identical to TRBD2. The CDR3 has 19 amino acids. V dropped 5 bases and J dropped 6; count of bases not matched to a gene: 19. CDR1 is SGHTA and CDR2 is FQGNSA in the germline V gene. The CDR3 loop reads CASSTPGGSGRIVGNEQFF. CDR3 sequence (DNA): TGTGCCAGCAGCACCCCGGGGGGTAGCGGGAGGATCGTGGGCAATGAGCAGTTCTTC.

This clonotype was seen many times. The chain uses TRBV7-2 and TRBJ2-3; D gene ambiguous. The V gene lost 7 bases and the J gene lost 4 bases, with 15 bases spanning the gap. There are 14 residues in the CDR3. Germline CDR1 is SGHTA and CDR2 is FQGNSA. This chain's CDR3 is CASTRAAPADTQYF. As DNA, the CDR3 is TGTGCCAGCACACGGGCCGCCCCCGCAGATACGCAGTATTTT.

The genes are TRBV28 and TRBJ1-2; TRBD1 is a possible D gene (6 bases). In germline, CDR1 is MDHEN, CDR2 SYDVKM. The CDR3 has 15 amino acids. Between the trimmed V and J ends, which lost 6 bases and 2 bases, there was a span of 16 bases. Here the CDR3 DNA reads TGTGCCAGCAGAGAAGTAGGGGGGAAGAACTATGGCTACACCTTC. Its translation: CASREVGGKNYGYTF.

The table lists this clonotype with many counts. The chain is built from TRBV7-2 and TRBJ2-1; TRBD2 matches 8 bases. CDR3 length: 15 residues. Trimming took 5 bases from V and 7 from J; bases not matched to a gene: 10. Germline CDR1 is SGHTA and CDR2 is FQGNSA. CDR3 in DNA: TGTGCCAGCAGCCTCGGACTAGCCCCCGGGAATGAGCAGTTCTTC. Translation: CASSLGLAPGNEQFF. Drawing the rest from reference TRBV7-2 and TRBJ2-1, the complete variable domain is GAGVSQSPSNKVTEKGKDVELRCDPISGHTALYWYRQSLGQGLEFLIYFQGNSAPDKSGLPSDRFSAERTGGSVSTLTIQRTQQEDSAVYLCASSLGLAPGNEQFFGPGTRLTVL.

The rearrangement uses TRBV7-2 and TRBJ2-3, with TRBD1 matching 11 bases. The length of the CDR3 is 15 residues. CDR1 SGHTA and CDR2 FQGNSA come from the germline V gene. V lost 2 bases to trimming and J lost 4 bases; unmatched junction nucleotides: 2. The CDR3 sequence is CASSLLGQGADTQYF. The CDR3 region has the DNA TGTGCCAGCAGCTTACTGGGACAGGGGGCAGATACGCAGTATTTT.

J is TRBJ2-5 and V is TRBV20-1; 10 bases are a match to TRBD2. CDR3 length: 19 residues. V lost 0 bases and J lost 4; bases outside the gene matches: 17. From germline, CDR1 is DFQATT and CDR2 SNEGSKA (reference sequence). CDR3 loop: CSARDIAAGGPGGGETQYF. The CDR3 nucleotides read TGCAGTGCTAGAGATATCGCAGCGGGGGGGCCCGGGGGAGGAGAGACCCAGTACTTC.

The chain recombines TRBV27 with TRBJ1-5, with D possibly being TRBD1 (5 bases). CDR3 length equals 14 residues. Germline values: CDR1 MNHEY, CDR2 SMNVEV (reference sequence). V was trimmed by 6 bases and J by 5 bases, leaving 14 bases between them. CDR3 sequence reads: CASRRLGGYQPQHF. CDR3 nucleotide sequence: TGTGCCAGCAGGCGACTCGGGGGGTATCAGCCCCAGCATTTT.

This chain uses TRBV5-1 with TRBJ2-3, with D uncertain. The length of the CDR3 is 15 residues. V was clipped by 0 bases and J by 2 bases, with 10 bases between them. Germline values: CDR1 SGHRS, CDR2 YFSETQ. Here the CDR3 reads CASSLEHADTDTQYF. The CDR3 DNA is TGCGCCAGCAGCTTGGAACATGCAGACACAGATACGCAGTATTTT.

This clonotype was counted a few times. This rearrangement joins TRBV2 to TRBJ1-3, with D maybe TRBD1 (6 bases). Germline V CDR1 and CDR2: SNHLY, FYNNEI. V dropped 2 bases and J dropped 3 bases, with 14 bases sitting between them. The CDR3 has 16 residues. CDR3 nucleotides: TGTGCCAGCAGTGAATGGGGGGGGGCAAGTGGAAACACCATATATTTT. Translating gives CASSEWGGASGNTIYF.

This clonotype came up many times. V gene TRBV12-3 or TRBV12-4 combines with J gene TRBJ1-2, with a possible D match to TRBD1 (5 bases). This CDR3 region has 12 residues. The germline V and J ends were trimmed by 6 bases and 4 bases, with 9 bases remaining between them. The CDR3: CASSSGAYGYTF. DNA for the CDR3: TGTGCCAGCAGCTCCGGGGCCTATGGCTACACCTTC.

This clonotype has just a few counts. This chain uses TRBV2 with TRBJ2-1; D may be TRBD1 (5 bases). The CDR3 is made up of 14 amino acids. Germline V gene data show CDR1 as SNHLY and CDR2 as FYNNEI. Deletions cut 5 bases from V and 7 bases from J, with 15 bases between. The CDR3 DNA reads as TGTGCCAGCAGTCAAAACCGAGACAGTAATGAGCAGTTCTTC. This encodes CASSQNRDSNEQFF.

This rearrangement joins TRBV12-3 or TRBV12-4 to TRBJ1-6; D is undetermined. The CDR3 length is 13 residues. The V and J ends lost 6 bases and 9 bases respectively, with 12 bases between them. DNA of the CDR3: TGTGCCAGCAGCCTCCTTCGGGGTTCACCCCTCCACTTT. Translation: CASSLLRGSPLHF.

This chain joins TRBV10-3 and TRBJ1-1, with 11 bases fitting TRBD1. The trim removed 1 base at V and 4 bases at J, leaving 2 bases unmatched. Germline values: CDR1 ENHRY, CDR2 SYGVKD. The CDR3 is 15 amino acids. In DNA, the CDR3 is TGTGCCATCAGTGAGTTGGGACAGGGGGGCACTGAAGCTTTCTTT. This translates into CAISELGQGGTEAFF.

This clonotype is categorized as medium-sized. The chain carries TRBV7-2 and TRBJ2-7, with D perhaps TRBD1 or TRBD2 (5 bases each). There are 14 residues in the CDR3. V gave up 4 bases and J gave up 2 bases, with 12 bases separating them. CDR1 and CDR2 from the germline V gene are SGHTA and FQGNSA. The CDR3 loop reads CASSSPGGTYEQYF. CDR3 bases: TGTGCCAGCAGCTCCCCTGGGGGAACCTACGAGCAGTACTTC.

J is TRBJ1-5 and V is TRBV20-1; no firm D call. Trimming stripped 3 bases from V and 10 bases from J, with 16 bases between. The V gene's germline CDR1 is DFQATT and CDR2 SNEGSKA (reference sequence). The CDR3 is 13 residues long. The CDR3 nucleotides are TGCAGTGCTAGGCTTGATCCTCAGTTTCCCCAGCATTTT. Translation: CSARLDPQFPQHF.

At least ten counts were recorded for this clonotype. This chain links TRBV28 with TRBJ2-7; no reliable D call. Trimming took off 5 bases at V and 0 bases at J, with 8 bases between the two ends. CDR3 length equals 13 residues. Germline CDR1 reads MDHEN; CDR2 reads SYDVKM. This CDR3 reads CASSVVDSYEQYF. The CDR3 DNA sequence: TGTGCCAGCAGTGTCGTAGACTCCTACGAGCAGTACTTC.

V gene TRBV6-6 combines with J gene TRBJ2-1; D call uncertain. V lost 4 bases and J lost 9, with 10 bases in between. Per germline, CDR1 MNHNY and CDR2 SVGAGI (reference sequence). This CDR3 is built from 12 residues. Here the CDR3 DNA reads TGTGCCAGCAGTTCGGCCTCCGTTGAGCAGTTCTTC. Its translation is CASSSASVEQFF.

The chain has TRBV20-1 and TRBJ2-5; 8 bases align to TRBD1. The CDR3 spans 14 residues. Germline values: CDR1 DFQATT, CDR2 SNEGSKA (reference sequence). With V trimmed by 7 bases and J by 5 bases, 12 bases remained unmatched. The CDR3 DNA is TGCAGTGGGGTCAGTGCAGGGGGCTCGGAGACCCAGTACTTC. Amino acid sequence: CSGVSAGGSETQYF.

This clonotype showed up just a few times. The V gene is TRBV10-3, the J gene TRBJ2-1; D is uncertain. The V end lost 10 bases, the J end lost 2 bases, and 18 bases lay between the germline ends. The CDR3 extends over 15 amino acids. Germline V gene lookup returns CDR1 ENHRY and CDR2 SYGVKD. The CDR3 loop reads CATTTGDQTYNEQFF. The DNA for the CDR3 is TGTGCCACCACGACTGGGGATCAGACCTACAATGAGCAGTTCTTC.

The V call is TRBV7-2, the J call TRBJ2-3; 9 bases are a match to TRBD2. V lost 5 bases to trimming and J lost 14 bases; unmatched junction nucleotides: 20. The length of the CDR3 is 16 residues. The germline gives CDR1 SGHTA, CDR2 FQGNSA. DNA of the CDR3: TGTGCCAGCAGCCAGGTCGGGGTGGGACTAGCAGGAGGGCGGTATTTT. Protein: CASSQVGVGLAGGRYF.

This clonotype was seen many times. The chain combines TRBV7-6 with TRBJ2-7, with TRBD1 matching 9 bases. The ends lost 1 base at V and 1 base at J; junction bases unmatched: 2. The length of the CDR3 is 15 residues. Germline values: CDR1 SGHVS, CDR2 FNYEAQ. The CDR3 DNA reads TGTGCCAGCAGCTTAGAAGGGACAGGGTCCTACGAGCAGTACTTC. Translated: CASSLEGTGSYEQYF.

The chain employs TRBV7-9 and TRBJ2-5; 8 bases map to TRBD1. Per the germline V gene, CDR1 is SEHNR and CDR2 is FQNEAQ (reference sequence). Unmatched junction bases numbered 12, after V lost 7 bases and J lost 5 bases. The CDR3 length is 15 residues. The CDR3 protein is CASTDRGQDLETQYF. For the CDR3, the DNA is TGTGCCAGCACCGACAGGGGACAAGACCTGGAGACCCAGTACTTC.